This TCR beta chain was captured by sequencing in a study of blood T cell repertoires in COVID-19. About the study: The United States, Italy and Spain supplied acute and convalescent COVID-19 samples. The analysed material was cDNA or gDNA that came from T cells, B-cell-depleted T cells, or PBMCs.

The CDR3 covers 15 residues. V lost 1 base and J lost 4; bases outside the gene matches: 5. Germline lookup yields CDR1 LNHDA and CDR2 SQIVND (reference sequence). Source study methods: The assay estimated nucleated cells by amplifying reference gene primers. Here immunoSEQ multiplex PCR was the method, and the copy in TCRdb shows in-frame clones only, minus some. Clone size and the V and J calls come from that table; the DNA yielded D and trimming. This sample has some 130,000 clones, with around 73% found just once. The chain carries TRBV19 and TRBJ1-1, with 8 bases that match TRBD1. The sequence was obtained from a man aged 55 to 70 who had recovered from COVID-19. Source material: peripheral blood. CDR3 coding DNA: TGTGCCAGTAGTATAGGGACAGGGTGGGGCACTGAAGCTTTCTTT. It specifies CASSIGTGWGTEAFF.